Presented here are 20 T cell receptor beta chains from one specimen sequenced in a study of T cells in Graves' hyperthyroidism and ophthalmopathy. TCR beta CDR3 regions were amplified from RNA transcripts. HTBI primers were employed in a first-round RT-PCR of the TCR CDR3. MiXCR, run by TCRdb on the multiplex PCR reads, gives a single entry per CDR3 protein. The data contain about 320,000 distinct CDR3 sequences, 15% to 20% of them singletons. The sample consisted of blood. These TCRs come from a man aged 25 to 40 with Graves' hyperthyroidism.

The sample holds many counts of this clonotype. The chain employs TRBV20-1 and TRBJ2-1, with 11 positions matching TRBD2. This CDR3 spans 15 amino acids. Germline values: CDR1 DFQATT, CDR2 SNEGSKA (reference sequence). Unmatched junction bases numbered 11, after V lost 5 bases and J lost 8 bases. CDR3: CSASGTSGGGHEQFF. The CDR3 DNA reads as TGCAGTGCTTCCGGGACTAGCGGAGGGGGCCATGAGCAGTTCTTC.

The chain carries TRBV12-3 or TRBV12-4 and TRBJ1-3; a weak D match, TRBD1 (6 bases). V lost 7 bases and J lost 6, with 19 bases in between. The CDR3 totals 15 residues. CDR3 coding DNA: TGTGCCAGCATTAGGACACAGGGAAACCAAAACACCATATATTTT. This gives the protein CASIRTQGNQNTIYF.

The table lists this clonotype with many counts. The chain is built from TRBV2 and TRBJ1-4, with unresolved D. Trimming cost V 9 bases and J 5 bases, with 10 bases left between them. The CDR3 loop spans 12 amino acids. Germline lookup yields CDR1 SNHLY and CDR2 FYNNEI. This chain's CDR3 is CARGPGNEKLFF. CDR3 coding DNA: TGTGCCAGAGGGCCCGGAAATGAAAAACTGTTTTTT.

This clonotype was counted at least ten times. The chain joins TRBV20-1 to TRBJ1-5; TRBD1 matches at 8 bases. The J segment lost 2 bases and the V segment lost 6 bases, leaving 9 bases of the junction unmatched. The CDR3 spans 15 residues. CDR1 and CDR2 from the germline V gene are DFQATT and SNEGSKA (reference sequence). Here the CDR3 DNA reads TGCAGTGCGAAGGGACAGGCGTATGGCAATCAGCCCCAGCATTTT. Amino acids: CSAKGQAYGNQPQHF.

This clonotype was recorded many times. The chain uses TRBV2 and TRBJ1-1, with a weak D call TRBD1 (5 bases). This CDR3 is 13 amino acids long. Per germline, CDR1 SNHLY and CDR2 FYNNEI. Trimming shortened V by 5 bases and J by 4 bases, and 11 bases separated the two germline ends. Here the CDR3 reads CASSTFGATEAFF. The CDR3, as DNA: TGTGCCAGCAGTACCTTCGGGGCCACTGAAGCTTTCTTT.

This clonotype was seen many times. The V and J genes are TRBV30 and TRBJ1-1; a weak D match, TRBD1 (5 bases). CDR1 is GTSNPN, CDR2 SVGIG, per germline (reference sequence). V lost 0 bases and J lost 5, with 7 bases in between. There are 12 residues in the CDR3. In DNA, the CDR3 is TGTGCCTGGAGTGTGGGGCAGACTGAAGCTTTCTTT. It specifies CAWSVGQTEAFF.

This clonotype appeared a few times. CDR3 sequence (DNA): TGTGCCAGCAGCCGGCTACGGGCGGATTATTCACCCCTCCACTTT. This codes for CASSRLRADYSPLHF. The gene calls are TRBV5-6 and TRBJ1-6; D is unclear. The germline V gene has CDR1 SGHDT and CDR2 YYEEEE. V lost 4 bases and J lost 8, with 16 bases in between. The CDR3 contains 15 residues.

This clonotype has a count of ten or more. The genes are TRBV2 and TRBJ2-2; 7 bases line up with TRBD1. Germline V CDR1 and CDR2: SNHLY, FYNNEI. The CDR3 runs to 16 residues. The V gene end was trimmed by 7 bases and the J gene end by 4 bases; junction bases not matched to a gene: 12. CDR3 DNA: TGTGCCAGCAACAGGGGACCCCCCTGGGGCACCGGGGAGCTGTTTTTT. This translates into CASNRGPPWGTGELFF.

The CDR3 loop is CASSLSPTVHNEQFF. Here the CDR3 DNA reads TGTGCCAGCAGCTTGAGCCCTACGGTACACAATGAGCAGTTCTTC. The rearrangement uses TRBV6-2 or TRBV6-3 and TRBJ2-1, with D unresolved. This CDR3 is built from 15 residues. Trimming removed 6 bases at V and 5 bases at J, with 17 bases between. Germline V lookup: CDR1 MNHEY, CDR2 SVGEGT.

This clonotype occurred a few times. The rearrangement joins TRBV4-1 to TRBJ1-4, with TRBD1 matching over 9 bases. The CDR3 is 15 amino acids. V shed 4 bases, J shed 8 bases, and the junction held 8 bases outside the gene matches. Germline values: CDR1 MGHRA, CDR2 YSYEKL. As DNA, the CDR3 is TGCGCCAGCAGCCGAACCGGGACAGGGCTGGAAAAACTGTTTTTT. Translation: CASSRTGTGLEKLFF.

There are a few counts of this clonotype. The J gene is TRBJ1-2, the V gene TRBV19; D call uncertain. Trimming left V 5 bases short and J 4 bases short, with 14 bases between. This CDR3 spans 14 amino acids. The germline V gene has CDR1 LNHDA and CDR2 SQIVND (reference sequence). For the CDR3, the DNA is TGTGCCAGTAGTCCGGCACACGAGAGCTATGGCTACACCTTC. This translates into CASSPAHESYGYTF.

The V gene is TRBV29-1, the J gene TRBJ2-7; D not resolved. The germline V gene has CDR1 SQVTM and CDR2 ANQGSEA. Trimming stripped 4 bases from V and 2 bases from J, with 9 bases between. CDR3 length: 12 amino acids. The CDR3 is CSVVSTTYEQYF. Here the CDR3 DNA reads TGCAGCGTTGTATCCACCACCTACGAGCAGTACTTC.

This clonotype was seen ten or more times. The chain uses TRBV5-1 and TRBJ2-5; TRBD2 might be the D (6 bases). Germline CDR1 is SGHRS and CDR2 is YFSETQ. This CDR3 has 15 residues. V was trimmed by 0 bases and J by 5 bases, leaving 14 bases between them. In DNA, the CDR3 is TGCGCCAGCAGCTTGGGGACTACACAAACGGAGACCCAGTACTTC. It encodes CASSLGTTQTETQYF.

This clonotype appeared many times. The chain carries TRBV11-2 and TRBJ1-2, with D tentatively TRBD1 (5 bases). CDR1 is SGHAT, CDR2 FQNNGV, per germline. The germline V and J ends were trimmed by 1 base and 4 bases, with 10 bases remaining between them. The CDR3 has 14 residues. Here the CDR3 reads CASSLGGYAYGYTF. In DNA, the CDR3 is TGTGCCAGCAGCTTAGGGGGGTATGCCTATGGCTACACCTTC.

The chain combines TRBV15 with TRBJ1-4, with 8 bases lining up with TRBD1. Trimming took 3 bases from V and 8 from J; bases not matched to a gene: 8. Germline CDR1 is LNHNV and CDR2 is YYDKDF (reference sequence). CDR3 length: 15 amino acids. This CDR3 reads CATSSHRTGWEKLFF. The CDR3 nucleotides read TGTGCCACCAGCAGCCACAGGACAGGGTGGGAAAAACTGTTTTTT. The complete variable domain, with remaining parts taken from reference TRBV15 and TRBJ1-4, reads DAMVIQNPRYQVTQFGKPVTLSCSQTLNHNVMYWYQQKSSQAPKLLFHYYDKDFNNEADTPDNFQSRRPNTSFCFLDIRSPGLGDTAMYLCATSSHRTGWEKLFFGSGTQLSVL.

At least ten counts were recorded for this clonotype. Here the CDR3 reads CASSVSLNQPQHF. As DNA, the CDR3 is TGTGCCAGCAGTGTAAGTTTAAATCAGCCCCAGCATTTT. The chain links TRBV2 to TRBJ1-5; D is undetermined. This CDR3 is built from 13 residues. Germline CDR1 is SNHLY and CDR2 is FYNNEI. Trimming shortened V by 4 bases and J by 4 bases, and 8 bases separated the two germline ends.

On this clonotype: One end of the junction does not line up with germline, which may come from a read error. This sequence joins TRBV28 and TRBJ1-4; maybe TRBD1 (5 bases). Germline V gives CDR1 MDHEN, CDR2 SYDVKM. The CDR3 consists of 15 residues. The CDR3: CASSPPGRINEKLSF. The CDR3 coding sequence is TGTGCCAGCAGTCCCCCGGGACGGATTAATGAAAAACTGTCTTTT.

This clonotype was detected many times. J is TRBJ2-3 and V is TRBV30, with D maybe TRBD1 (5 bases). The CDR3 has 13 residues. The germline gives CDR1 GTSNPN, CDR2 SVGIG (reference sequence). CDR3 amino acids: CASPGSFPDTQYF. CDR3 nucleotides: TGTGCTTCGCCAGGGTCGTTTCCAGATACGCAGTATTTT.

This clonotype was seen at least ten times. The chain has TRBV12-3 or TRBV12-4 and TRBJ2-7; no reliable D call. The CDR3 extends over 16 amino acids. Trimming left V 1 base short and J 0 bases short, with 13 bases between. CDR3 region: CASSLGEDGRSYEQYF. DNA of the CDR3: TGTGCCAGCAGTTTAGGAGAAGACGGGCGCTCCTACGAGCAGTACTTC.

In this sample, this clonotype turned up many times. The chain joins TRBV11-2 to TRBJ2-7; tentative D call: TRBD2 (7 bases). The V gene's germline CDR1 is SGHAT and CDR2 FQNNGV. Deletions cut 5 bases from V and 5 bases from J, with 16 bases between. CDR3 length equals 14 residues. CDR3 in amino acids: CASSIGGRVNEQYF. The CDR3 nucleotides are TGTGCCAGCAGCATCGGGGGGCGCGTAAACGAGCAGTACTTC. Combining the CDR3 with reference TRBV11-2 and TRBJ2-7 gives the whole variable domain EAGVAQSPRYKIIEKRQSVAFWCNPISGHATLYWYQQILGQGPKLLIQFQNNGVVDDSQLPKDRFSAERLKGVDSTLKIQPAKLEDSAVYLCASSIGGRVNEQYFGPGTRLTVT.